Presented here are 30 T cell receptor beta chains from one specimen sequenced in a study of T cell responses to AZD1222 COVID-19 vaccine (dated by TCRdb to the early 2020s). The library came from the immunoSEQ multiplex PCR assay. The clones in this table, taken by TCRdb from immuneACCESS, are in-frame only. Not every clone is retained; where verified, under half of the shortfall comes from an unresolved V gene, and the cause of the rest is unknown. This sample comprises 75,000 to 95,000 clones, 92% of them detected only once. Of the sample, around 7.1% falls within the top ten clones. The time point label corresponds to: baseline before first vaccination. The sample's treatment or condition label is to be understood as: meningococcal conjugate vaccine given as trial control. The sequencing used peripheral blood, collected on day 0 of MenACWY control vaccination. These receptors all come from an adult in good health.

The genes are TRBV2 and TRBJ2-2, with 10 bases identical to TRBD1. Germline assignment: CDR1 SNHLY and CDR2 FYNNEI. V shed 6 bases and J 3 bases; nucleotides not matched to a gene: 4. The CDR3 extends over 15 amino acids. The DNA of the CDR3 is TGTGCCAGCAGGGGGACAGGGGTCCACACCGGGGAGCTGTTTTTT. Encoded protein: CASRGTGVHTGELFF.

The CDR3 DNA follows: TGTGCCAGCACCCCGGGAGGGTCCTACGAGCAGTACTTC. Encoded protein: CASTPGGSYEQYF. The rearrangement joins TRBV12-3 or TRBV12-4 to TRBJ2-7; 8 bases match TRBD2. The CDR3 has 13 amino acids. V shed 7 bases, J shed 1 base, and the junction held 3 bases outside the gene matches.

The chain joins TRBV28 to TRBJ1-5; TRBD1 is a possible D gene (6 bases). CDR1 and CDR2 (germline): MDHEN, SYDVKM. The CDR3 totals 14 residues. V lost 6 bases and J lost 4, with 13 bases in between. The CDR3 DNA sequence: TGTGCCAGCAGCGAACAGGGACTTAATCAGCCCCAGCATTTT. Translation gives CASSEQGLNQPQHF.

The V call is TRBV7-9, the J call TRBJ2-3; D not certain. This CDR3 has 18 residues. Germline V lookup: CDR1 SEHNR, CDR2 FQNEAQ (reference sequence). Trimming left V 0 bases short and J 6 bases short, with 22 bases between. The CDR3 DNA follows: TGTGCCAGCAGCTTAGCTGGAGCTAGTTCGTTTCTGGGTGATACGCAGTATTTT. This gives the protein CASSLAGASSFLGDTQYF.

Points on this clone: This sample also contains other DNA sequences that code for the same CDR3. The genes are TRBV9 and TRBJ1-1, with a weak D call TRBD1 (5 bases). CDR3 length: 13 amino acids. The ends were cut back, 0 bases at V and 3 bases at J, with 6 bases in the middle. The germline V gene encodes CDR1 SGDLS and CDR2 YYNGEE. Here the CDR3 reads CASSVGGDTEAFF. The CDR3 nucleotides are TGTGCCAGCAGCGTAGGAGGGGACACTGAAGCTTTCTTT.

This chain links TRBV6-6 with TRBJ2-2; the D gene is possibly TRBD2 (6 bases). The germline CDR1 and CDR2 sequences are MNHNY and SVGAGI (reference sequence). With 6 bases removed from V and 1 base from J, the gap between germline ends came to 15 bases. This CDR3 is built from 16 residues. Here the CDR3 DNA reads TGTGCCAGCAGCAAACCGGGACTTGGGAACACCGGGGAGCTGTTTTTT. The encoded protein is CASSKPGLGNTGELFF.

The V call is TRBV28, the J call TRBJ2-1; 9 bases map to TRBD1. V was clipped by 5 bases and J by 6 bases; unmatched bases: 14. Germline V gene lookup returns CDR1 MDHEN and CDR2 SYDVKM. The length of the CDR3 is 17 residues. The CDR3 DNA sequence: TGTGCCAGCAGTCCCTCGACAGGGGGGACCCGTATCAATGAGCAGTTCTTC. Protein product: CASSPSTGGTRINEQFF.

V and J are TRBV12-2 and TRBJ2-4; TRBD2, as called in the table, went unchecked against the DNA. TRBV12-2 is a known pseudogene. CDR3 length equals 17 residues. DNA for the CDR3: TGTGCAAGTCGCCTCATAAAGAGGGGACTAGCCAAAAACATTCAGTACTTC. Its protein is CASRLIKRGLAKNIQYF.

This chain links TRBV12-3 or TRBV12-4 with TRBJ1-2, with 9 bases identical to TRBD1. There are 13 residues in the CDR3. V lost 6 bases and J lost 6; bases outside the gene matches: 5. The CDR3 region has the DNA TGTGCCAGCAGCCGACAGGGGGAAGATGGCTACACCTTC. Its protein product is CASSRQGEDGYTF.

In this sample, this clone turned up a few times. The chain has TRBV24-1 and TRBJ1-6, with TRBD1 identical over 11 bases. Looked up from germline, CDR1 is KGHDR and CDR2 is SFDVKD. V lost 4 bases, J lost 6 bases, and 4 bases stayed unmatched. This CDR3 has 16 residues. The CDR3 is CATSEEDRGLNSPLHF. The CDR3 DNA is TGTGCCACCAGTGAGGAGGACAGGGGGCTTAATTCACCCCTCCACTTT.

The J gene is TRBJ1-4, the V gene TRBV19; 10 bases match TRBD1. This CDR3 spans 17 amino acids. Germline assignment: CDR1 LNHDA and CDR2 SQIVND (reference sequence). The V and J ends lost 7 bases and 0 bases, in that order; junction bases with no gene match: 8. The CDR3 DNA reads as TGTGCCAGTATCCCCGGGACAGGGGATGCAACTAATGAAAAACTGTTTTTT. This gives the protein CASIPGTGDATNEKLFF. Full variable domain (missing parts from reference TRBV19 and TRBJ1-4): DGGITQSPKYLFRKEGQNVTLSCEQNLNHDAMYWYRQDPGQGLRLIYYSQIVNDFQKGDIAEGYSVSREKKESFPLTVTSAQKNPTAFYLCASIPGTGDATNEKLFFGSGTQLSVL.

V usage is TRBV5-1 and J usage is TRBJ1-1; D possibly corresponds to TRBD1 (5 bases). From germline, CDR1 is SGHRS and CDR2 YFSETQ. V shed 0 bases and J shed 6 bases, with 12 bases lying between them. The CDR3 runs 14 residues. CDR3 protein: CASSLGDSPAEAFF. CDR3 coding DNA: TGCGCCAGCAGCTTGGGAGACAGCCCCGCTGAAGCTTTCTTT.

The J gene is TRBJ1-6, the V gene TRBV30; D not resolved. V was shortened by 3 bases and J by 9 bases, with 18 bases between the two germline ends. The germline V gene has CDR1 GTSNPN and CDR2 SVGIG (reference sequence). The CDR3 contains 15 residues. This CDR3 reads CAWSRVTYSGSPLHF. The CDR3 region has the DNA TGTGCCTGGAGCCGCGTTACCTACAGTGGTTCACCCCTCCACTTT.

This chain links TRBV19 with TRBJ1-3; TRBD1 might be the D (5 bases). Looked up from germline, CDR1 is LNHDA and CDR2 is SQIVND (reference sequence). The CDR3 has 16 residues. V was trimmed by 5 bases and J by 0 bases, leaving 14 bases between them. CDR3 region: CASSLRDGLSGNTIYF. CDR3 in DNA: TGTGCCAGTAGTCTGAGGGACGGACTCTCTGGAAACACCATATATTTT. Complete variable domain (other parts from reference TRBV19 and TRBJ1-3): DGGITQSPKYLFRKEGQNVTLSCEQNLNHDAMYWYRQDPGQGLRLIYYSQIVNDFQKGDIAEGYSVSREKKESFPLTVTSAQKNPTAFYLCASSLRDGLSGNTIYFGEGSWLTVV.

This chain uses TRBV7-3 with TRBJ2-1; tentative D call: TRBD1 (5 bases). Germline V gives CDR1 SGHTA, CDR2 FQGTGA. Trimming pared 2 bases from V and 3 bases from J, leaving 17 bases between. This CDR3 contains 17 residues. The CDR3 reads CASSLSTGFTIYNEQFF. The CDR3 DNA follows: TGTGCCAGCAGCTTATCAACAGGCTTTACAATCTACAATGAGCAGTTCTTC.

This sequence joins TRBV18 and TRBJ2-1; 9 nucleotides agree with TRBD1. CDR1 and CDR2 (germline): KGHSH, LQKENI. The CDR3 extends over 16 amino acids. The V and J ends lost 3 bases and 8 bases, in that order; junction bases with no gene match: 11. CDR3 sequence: CASSPPGTGISYEQFF. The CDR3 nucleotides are TGTGCCAGCTCACCGCCCGGGACAGGGATTAGTTATGAGCAGTTCTTC.

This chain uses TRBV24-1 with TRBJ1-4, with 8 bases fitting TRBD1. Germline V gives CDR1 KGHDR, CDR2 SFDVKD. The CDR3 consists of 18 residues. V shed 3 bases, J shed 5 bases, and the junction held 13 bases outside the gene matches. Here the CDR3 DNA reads TGTGCCACCAGTGATCCCAAATCGGGGACAGGCCGGAATGAAAAACTGTTTTTT. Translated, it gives CATSDPKSGTGRNEKLFF.

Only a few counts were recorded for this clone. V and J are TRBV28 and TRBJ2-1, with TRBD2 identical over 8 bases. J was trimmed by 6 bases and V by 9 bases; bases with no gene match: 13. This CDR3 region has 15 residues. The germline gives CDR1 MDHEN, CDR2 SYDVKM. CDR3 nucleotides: TGTGCCAGTCCCCCGGGGGGGGGATCCGTCAATGAGCAGTTCTTC. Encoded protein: CASPPGGGSVNEQFF. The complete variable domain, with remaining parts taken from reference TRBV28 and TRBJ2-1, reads DVKVTQSSRYLVKRTGEKVFLECVQDMDHENMFWYRQDPGLGLRLIYFSYDVKMKEKGDIPEGYSVSREKKERFSLILESASTNQTSMYLCASPPGGGSVNEQFFGPGTRLTVL.

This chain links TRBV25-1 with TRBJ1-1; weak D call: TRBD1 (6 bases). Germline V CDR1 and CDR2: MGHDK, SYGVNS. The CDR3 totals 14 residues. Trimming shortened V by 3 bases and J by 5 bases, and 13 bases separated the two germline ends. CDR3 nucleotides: TGTGCCAGCAGTGACCCCCTTAGGGGGACTGAAGCTTTCTTT. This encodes CASSDPLRGTEAFF.

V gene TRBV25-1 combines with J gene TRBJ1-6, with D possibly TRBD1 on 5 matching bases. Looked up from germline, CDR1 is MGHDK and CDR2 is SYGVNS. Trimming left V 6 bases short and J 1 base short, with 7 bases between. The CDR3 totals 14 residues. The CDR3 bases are TGTGCCAGCAGCCAGGGATCCTATAATTCACCCCTCCACTTT. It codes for CASSQGSYNSPLHF.

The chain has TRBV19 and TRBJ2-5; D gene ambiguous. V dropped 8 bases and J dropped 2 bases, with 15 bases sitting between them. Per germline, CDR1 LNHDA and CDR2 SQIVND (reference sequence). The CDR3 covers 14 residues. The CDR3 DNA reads TGTGCCAGTCAGGCGGTGCCAGAGCAAGAGACCCAGTACTTC. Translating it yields CASQAVPEQETQYF.

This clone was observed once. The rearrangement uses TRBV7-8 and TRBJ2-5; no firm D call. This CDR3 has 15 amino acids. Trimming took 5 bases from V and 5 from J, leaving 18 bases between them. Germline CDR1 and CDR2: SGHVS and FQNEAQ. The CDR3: CASSPNRASRETQYF. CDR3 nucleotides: TGTGCCAGCAGCCCCAACAGAGCCAGCCGCGAGACCCAGTACTTC.

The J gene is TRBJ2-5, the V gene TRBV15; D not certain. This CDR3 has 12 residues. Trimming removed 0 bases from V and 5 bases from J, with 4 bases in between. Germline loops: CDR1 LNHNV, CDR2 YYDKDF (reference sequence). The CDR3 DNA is TGTGCCACCAGCAGAGACACGGAGACCCAGTACTTC. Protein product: CATSRDTETQYF.

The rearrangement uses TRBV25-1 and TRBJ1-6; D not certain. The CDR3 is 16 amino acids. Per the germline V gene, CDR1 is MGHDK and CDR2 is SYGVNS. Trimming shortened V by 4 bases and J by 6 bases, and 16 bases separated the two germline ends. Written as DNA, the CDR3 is TGTGCCAGCAGTGCCCTAGGCGGCCTTATTAATTCACCCCTCCACTTT. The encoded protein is CASSALGGLINSPLHF.

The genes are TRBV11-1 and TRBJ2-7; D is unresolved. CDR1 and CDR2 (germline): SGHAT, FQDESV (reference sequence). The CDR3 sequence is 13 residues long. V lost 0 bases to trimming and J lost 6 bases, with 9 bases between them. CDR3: CASSLAPKLEQYF. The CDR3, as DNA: TGTGCCAGCAGCTTAGCTCCCAAACTCGAGCAGTACTTC.

As DNA, the CDR3 is TGTGCCAGCAGTGATTATGACAGGGCCTATGGCTACACCTTC. Amino acids: CASSDYDRAYGYTF. The chain links TRBV25-1 to TRBJ1-2; TRBD1 matches 7 bases. CDR1 is MGHDK and CDR2 is SYGVNS in the germline V gene. This CDR3 contains 14 residues. The junction had 5 bases not matched to a gene; V was cut back by 3 bases and J by 4 bases.

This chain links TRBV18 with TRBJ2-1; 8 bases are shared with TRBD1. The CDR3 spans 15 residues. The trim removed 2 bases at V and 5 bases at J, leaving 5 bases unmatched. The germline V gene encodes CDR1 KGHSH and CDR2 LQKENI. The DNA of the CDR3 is TGTGCCAGCTCACCAGCGGGACAGGAAAACAATGAGCAGTTCTTC. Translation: CASSPAGQENNEQFF.

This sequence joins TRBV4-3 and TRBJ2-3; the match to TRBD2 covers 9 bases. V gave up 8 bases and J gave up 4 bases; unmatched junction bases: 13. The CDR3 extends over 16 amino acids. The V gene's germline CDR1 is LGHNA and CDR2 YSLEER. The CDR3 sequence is CASARAGGSGADTQYF. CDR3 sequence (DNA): TGCGCCAGCGCTCGAGCGGGGGGTAGTGGCGCAGATACGCAGTATTTT.

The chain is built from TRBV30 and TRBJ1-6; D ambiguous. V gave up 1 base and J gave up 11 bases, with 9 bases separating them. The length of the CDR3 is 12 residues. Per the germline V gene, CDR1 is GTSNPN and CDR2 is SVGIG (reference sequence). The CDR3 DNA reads TGTGCCTGGAGTGCGGGGTGCCCACCCCTCCACTTT. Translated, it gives CAWSAGCPPLHF.

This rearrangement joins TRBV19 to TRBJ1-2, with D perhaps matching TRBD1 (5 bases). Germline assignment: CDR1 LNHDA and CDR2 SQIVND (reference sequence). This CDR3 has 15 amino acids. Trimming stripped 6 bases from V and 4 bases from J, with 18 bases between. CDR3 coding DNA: TGTGCCAGTAGCCATGGGGAGGGGACCGCCTATGGCTACACCTTC. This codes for CASSHGEGTAYGYTF. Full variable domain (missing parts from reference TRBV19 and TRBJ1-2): DGGITQSPKYLFRKEGQNVTLSCEQNLNHDAMYWYRQDPGQGLRLIYYSQIVNDFQKGDIAEGYSVSREKKESFPLTVTSAQKNPTAFYLCASSHGEGTAYGYTFGSGTRLTVV.